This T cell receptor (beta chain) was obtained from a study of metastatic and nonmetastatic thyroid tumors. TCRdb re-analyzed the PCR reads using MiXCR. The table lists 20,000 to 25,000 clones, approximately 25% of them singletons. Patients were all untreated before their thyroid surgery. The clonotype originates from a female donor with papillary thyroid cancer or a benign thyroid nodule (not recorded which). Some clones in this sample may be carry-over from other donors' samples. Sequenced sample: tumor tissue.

CDR3 in DNA: TGTGCCAGCATCCCCGGACTAGCGGGGTCCAACAATGAGCAGTTCTTC. As protein: CASIPGLAGSNNEQFF. J is TRBJ2-1 and V is TRBV11-2; 12 bases fit TRBD2. Germline trimming cut 7 bases from V and 5 bases from J; bases unmatched to any gene: 9. Germline CDR1 is SGHAT and CDR2 is FQNNGV. The CDR3 has 16 amino acids.